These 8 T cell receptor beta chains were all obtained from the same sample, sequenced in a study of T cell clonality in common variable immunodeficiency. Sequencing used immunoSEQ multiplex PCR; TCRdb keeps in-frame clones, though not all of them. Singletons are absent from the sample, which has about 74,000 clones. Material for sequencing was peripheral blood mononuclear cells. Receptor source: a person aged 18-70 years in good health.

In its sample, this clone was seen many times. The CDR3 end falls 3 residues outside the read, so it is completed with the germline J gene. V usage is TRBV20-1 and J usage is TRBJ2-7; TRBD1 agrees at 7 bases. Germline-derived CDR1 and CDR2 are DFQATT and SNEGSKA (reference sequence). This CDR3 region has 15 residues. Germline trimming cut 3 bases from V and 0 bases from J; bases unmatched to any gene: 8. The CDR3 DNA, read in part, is TGCAGTGCTAGGGCTCCGGGACAGATCTCCTACGAG. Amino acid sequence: CSARAPGQISYE. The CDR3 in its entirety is CSARAPGQISYEQYF.

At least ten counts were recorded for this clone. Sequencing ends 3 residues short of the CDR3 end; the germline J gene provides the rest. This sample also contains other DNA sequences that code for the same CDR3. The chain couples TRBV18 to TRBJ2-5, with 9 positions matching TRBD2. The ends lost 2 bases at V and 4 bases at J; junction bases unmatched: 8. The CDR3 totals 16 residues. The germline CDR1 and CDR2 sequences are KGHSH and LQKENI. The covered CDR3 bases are TGTGCCAGCTCACCAGAATTAGCGGGAGAAGGAGAGACC. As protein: CASSPELAGEGET. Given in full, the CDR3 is CASSPELAGEGETQYF.

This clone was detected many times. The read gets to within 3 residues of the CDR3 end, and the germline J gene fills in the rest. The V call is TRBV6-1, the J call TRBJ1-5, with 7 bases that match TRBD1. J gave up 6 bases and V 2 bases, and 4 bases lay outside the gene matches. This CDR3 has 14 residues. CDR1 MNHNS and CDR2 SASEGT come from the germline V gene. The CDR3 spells CASSERGQGQPQHF. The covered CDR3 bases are TGTGCCAGCAGTGAAAGGGGGCAGGGTCAGCCC.

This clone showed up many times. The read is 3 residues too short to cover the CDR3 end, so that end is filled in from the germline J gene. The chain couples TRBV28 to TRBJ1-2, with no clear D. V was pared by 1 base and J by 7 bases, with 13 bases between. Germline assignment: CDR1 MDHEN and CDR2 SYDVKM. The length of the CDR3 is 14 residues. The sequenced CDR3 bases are TGTGCCAGCAGTTTATTTTCGCGTGGTGGTGGC. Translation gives CASSLFSRGGG. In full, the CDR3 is CASSLFSRGGGYTF.

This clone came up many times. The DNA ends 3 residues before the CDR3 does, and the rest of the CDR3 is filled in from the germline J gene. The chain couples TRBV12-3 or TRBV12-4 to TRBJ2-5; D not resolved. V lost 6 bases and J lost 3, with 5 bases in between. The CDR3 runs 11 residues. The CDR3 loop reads CASSPKETQYF. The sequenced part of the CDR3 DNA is TGTGCCAGCAGCCCCAAAGAGACC.

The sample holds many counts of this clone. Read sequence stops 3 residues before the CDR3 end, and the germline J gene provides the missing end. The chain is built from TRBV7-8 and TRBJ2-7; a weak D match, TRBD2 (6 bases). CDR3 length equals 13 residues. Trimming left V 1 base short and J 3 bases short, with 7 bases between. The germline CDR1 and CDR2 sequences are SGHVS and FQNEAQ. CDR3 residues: CASSLGGDYEQYF. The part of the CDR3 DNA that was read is TGTGCCAGCAGCTTAGGCGGGGACTACGAG.

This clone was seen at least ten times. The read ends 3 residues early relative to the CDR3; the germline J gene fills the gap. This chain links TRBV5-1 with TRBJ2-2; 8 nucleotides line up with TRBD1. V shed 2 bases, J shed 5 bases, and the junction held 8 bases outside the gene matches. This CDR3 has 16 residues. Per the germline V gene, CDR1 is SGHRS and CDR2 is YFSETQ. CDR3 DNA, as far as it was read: TGCGCCAGCAGCTTCTCTCGAGACAGGGGAACCGGGGAG. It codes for CASSFSRDRGTGE. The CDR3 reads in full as CASSFSRDRGTGELFF.

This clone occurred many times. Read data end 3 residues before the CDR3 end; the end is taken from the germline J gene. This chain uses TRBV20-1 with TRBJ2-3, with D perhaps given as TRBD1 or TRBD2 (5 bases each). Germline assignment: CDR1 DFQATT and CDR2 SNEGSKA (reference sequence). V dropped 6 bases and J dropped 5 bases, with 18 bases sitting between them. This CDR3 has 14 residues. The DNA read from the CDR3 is TGCAGTGCCAATACGAGGGGTAGTAGAGATACG. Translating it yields CSANTRGSRDT. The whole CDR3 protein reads CSANTRGSRDTQYF.